This TCR beta chain stems from a study of cytomegalovirus exposure and HLA in healthy donors. Study-wide findings and caveats: The authors excluded some V segments, including TRBV6-2 and TRBV6-3, as indistinguishable. The authors later found HLA-associated TCR beta chains more clonally expanded than equally common others.

The CDR3 has 14 amino acids. J was trimmed by 3 bases and V by 6 bases; bases with no gene match: 5. Germline V gene lookup returns CDR1 MNHEY and CDR2 SVGAGI. This donor lacks a recorded CMV serostatus. 13 Jbeta primers and 60 Vbeta primers were used for the PCR. This table comes from immunoSEQ multiplex PCR, and its TCRdb copy is limited to in-frame clones, with some not included. The sample holds about 43,000 clones, around 60% seen once. Turning to this clone: Its antigen is unknown.

The sample taken for sequencing was PBMCs. V is TRBV6-5 and J is TRBJ2-7, with 10 bases aligning to TRBD2. The TCR comes from a human donor in good health. The CDR3 sequence is CASSERGGVYEQYF. CDR3 nucleotides: TGTGCCAGCAGCGAGCGGGGGGGAGTCTACGAGCAGTACTTC.